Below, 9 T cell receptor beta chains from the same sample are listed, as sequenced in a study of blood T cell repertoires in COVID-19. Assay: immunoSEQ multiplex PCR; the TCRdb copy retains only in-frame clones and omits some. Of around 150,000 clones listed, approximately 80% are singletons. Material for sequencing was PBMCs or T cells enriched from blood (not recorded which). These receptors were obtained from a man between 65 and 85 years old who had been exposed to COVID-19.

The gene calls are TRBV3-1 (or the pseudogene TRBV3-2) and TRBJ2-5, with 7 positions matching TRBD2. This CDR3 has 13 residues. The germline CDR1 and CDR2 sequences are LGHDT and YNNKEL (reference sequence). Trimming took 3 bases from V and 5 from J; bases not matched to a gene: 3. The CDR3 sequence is CASSHGGGETQYF. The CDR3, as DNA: TGTGCCAGCAGCCACGGGGGAGGGGAGACCCAGTACTTC.

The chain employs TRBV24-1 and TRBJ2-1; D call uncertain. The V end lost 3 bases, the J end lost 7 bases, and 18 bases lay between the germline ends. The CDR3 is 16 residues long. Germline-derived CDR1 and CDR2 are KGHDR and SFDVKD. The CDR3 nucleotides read TGTGCCACCAGTGATCCCCGGTTTAGCCTCCGAAATGAGCAGTTCTTC. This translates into CATSDPRFSLRNEQFF.

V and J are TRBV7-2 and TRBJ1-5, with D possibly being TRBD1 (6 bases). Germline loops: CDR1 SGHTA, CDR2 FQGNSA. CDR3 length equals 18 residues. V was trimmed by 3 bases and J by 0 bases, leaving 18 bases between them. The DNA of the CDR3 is TGTGCCAGCAGCTTGTTACGTCCCGGGACACTTAGCAATCAGCCCCAGCATTTT. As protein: CASSLLRPGTLSNQPQHF.

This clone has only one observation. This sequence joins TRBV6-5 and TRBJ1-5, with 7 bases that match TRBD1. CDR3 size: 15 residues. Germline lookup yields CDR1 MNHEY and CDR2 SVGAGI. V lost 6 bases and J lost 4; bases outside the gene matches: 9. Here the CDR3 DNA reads TGTGCCAGCAGACAGACAGGGCTAAGGAATCAGCCCCAGCATTTT. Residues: CASRQTGLRNQPQHF.

CDR3 sequence (DNA): TGTGCCAGTAGTCCGGGGACTAGGCACTACAATGAGCAGTTCTTC. Translating it yields CASSPGTRHYNEQFF. V usage is TRBV19 and J usage is TRBJ2-1, with TRBD2 identical over 8 bases. CDR1 is LNHDA, CDR2 SQIVND, per germline (reference sequence). With V trimmed by 5 bases and J by 3 bases, 6 bases remained unmatched. The CDR3 extends over 15 amino acids.

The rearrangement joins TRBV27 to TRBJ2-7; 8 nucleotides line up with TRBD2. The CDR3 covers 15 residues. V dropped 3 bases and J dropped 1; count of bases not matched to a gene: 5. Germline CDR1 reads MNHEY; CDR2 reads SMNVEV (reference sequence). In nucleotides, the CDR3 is TGTGCCAGCAGTTTGAGCGGGAGTAGTTCCTACGAGCAGTACTTC. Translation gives CASSLSGSSSYEQYF.

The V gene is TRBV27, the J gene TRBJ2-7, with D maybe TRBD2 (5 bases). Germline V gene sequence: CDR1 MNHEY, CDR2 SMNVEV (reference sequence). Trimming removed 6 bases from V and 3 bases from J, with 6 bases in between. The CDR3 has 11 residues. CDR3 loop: CASSRGYEQYF. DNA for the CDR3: TGTGCCAGCAGCCGGGGCTACGAGCAGTACTTC.

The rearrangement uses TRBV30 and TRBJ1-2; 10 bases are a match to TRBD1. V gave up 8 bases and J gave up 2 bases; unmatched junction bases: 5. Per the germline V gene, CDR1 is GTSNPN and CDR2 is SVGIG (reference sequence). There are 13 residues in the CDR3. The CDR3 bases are TGTGCCAGATGGACAGGGGGAAACTATGGCTACACCTTC. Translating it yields CARWTGGNYGYTF.

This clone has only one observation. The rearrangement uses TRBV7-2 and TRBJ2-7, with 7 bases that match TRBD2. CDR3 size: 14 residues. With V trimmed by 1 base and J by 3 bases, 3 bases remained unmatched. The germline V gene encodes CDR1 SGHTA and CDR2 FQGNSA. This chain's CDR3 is CASSLDASGYEQYF. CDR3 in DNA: TGTGCCAGCAGCTTAGACGCTAGCGGCTACGAGCAGTACTTC.